Below are 11 T cell receptor beta chains sequenced from a single sample in a study of human thymus T cells. Sequenced by immunoSEQ multiplex PCR; TCRdb stores in-frame clones only, minus some. The data hold tens of thousands of clones, with approximately 95% observed a single time. Thymic tissue was derived from resections collected during corrective heart surgery. The specimen was thymus tissue. These receptors originate from a girl less than two years old with a congenital heart defect but otherwise immunologically healthy.

V usage is TRBV28 and J usage is TRBJ1-2, with D perhaps TRBD1 (5 bases). The CDR3 covers 14 residues. V lost 5 bases, J lost 4 bases, and 14 bases lay in between. In germline, CDR1 is MDHEN, CDR2 SYDVKM. The CDR3, as DNA: TGTGCCAGCAGTCCGAAAGGGGTGGGCTATGGCTACACCTTC. This encodes CASSPKGVGYGYTF.

This clone was detected once. V is TRBV9 and J is TRBJ1-3; D remains unclear. The ends were cut back, 4 bases at V and 2 bases at J, with 13 bases in the middle. The CDR3 sequence is 15 residues long. Germline CDR1 reads SGDLS; CDR2 reads YYNGEE. CDR3 sequence reads: CASSLKGTTGNTIYF. CDR3 bases: TGTGCCAGCAGCCTAAAGGGAACTACTGGAAACACCATATATTTT. Looking up the rest from reference TRBV9 and TRBJ1-3 gives the full variable domain: DSGVTQTPKHLITATGQRVTLRCSPRSGDLSVYWYQQSLDQGLQFLIQYYNGEERAKGNILERFSAQQFPDLHSELNLSSLELGDSALYFCASSLKGTTGNTIYFGEGSWLTVV.

The chain carries TRBV5-6 and TRBJ2-3, with a weak D call TRBD2 (6 bases). CDR3 length: 19 residues. V was shortened by 4 bases and J by 0 bases, with 24 bases between the two germline ends. From germline, CDR1 is SGHDT and CDR2 YYEEEE. CDR3 sequence: CASSTPRGGSAHSTDTQYF. As DNA, the CDR3 is TGTGCCAGCAGCACACCACGGGGAGGTAGTGCGCACAGCACAGATACGCAGTATTTT.

As for this clone: The junction differs from germline at one of its ends, possibly a read error. This rearrangement joins TRBV6-5 to TRBJ2-1; no firm D call. The CDR3 contains 13 residues. Per the germline V gene, CDR1 is MNHEY and CDR2 is SVGAGI. The DNA for the CDR3 is TGTGCCAGCAGTTCATTTTCCTCCAATGAGCAGTTCTTC. It codes for CASSSFSSNEQFF.

The genes are TRBV7-2 and TRBJ2-3; TRBD2 matches 8 bases. Germline CDR1 reads SGHTA; CDR2 reads FQGNSA. The V segment lost 8 bases and the J segment 7 bases; nucleotides outside the gene matches: 14. The CDR3 spans 15 residues. The CDR3 nucleotides read TGTGCCAGCGAACCCCCGGGAGGGCCGTCCCATACGCAGTATTTT. Protein sequence: CASEPPGGPSHTQYF.

The rearrangement links TRBV7-2 to TRBJ1-4; TRBD1 matches at 9 bases. Losses at the gene ends were 6 bases for V and 5 bases for J; bases not matched to a gene: 7. The germline V gene has CDR1 SGHTA and CDR2 FQGNSA. The CDR3 runs to 15 residues. CDR3 sequence (DNA): TGTGCCAGCAGGGGACAGGGAGGCCCGAATGAAAAACTGTTTTTT. This encodes CASRGQGGPNEKLFF.

V and J are TRBV19 and TRBJ2-7, with 8 bases that match TRBD2. This CDR3 region has 14 residues. J was trimmed by 1 base and V by 6 bases; bases with no gene match: 5. The germline CDR1 and CDR2 sequences are LNHDA and SQIVND (reference sequence). CDR3: CASRRASGSYEQYF. CDR3 sequence (DNA): TGTGCCAGTAGGAGGGCTAGCGGGTCCTACGAGCAGTACTTC.

This chain joins TRBV15 and TRBJ2-7, with D unresolved. This CDR3 has 17 residues. The germline gives CDR1 LNHNV, CDR2 YYDKDF (reference sequence). Trimming left V 2 bases short and J 5 bases short, with 22 bases between. The DNA of the CDR3 is TGTGCCACCAGCAGAAAGCGAACTGAGTCGGTTGGAAACGAGCAGTACTTC. Residues: CATSRKRTESVGNEQYF.

The chain carries TRBV4-3 and TRBJ2-7; TRBD1 matches at 8 bases. In germline, CDR1 is LGHNA, CDR2 YSLEER. Germline trimming cut 0 bases from V and 4 bases from J; bases unmatched to any gene: 5. The CDR3 is made up of 15 amino acids. In nucleotides, the CDR3 is TGCGCCAGCAGCCAAGACGGGCAGGGGGCTTACGAGCAGTACTTC. It yields the protein CASSQDGQGAYEQYF.

The chain links TRBV15 to TRBJ2-1; 14 bases map to TRBD2. The CDR3 runs 16 residues. CDR1 and CDR2 (germline): LNHNV, YYDKDF (reference sequence). With V trimmed by 4 bases and J by 10 bases, 9 bases remained unmatched. CDR3 in DNA: TGTGCCACCAGCACGTGGACTAGCGGGAGGACTACCGAGCAGTTCTTC. Translated: CATSTWTSGRTTEQFF.

The chain joins TRBV19 to TRBJ2-6; tentative D call: TRBD2 (5 bases). CDR1 and CDR2 from the germline V gene are LNHDA and SQIVND (reference sequence). Trimming shortened V by 6 bases and J by 0 bases, and 15 bases separated the two germline ends. This CDR3 spans 17 amino acids. CDR3 nucleotides: TGTGCCAGTAGGCACTCGGGGTGGGGCTCTGGGGCCAACGTCCTGACTTTC. Translation gives CASRHSGWGSGANVLTF.